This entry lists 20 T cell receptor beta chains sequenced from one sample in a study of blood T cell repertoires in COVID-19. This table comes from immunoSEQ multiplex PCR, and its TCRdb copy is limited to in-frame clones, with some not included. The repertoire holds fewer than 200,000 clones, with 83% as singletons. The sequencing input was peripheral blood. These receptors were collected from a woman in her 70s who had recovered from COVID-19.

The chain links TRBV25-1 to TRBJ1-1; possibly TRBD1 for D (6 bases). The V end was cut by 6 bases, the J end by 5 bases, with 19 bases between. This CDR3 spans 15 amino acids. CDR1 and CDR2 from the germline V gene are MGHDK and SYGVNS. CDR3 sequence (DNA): TGTGCCAGCAGACGACCCGGACAGTCGGGGACTGAAGCTTTCTTT. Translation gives CASRRPGQSGTEAFF. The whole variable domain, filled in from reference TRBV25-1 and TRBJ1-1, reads EADIYQTPRYLVIGTGKKITLECSQTMGHDKMYWYQQDPGMELHLIHYSYGVNSTEKGDLSSESTVSRIRTEHFPLTLESARPSHTSQYLCASRRPGQSGTEAFFGQGTRLTVV.

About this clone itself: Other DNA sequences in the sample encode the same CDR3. This CDR3 reads CASSLGGGMNTEAFF. The CDR3 bases are TGTGCCAGCAGCTTGGGTGGGGGGATGAACACTGAAGCTTTCTTT. The gene calls are TRBV5-4 and TRBJ1-1, with D maybe TRBD1 (5 bases). V gave up 0 bases and J gave up 0 bases, with 9 bases separating them. The CDR3 consists of 15 residues. Germline values: CDR1 SGHNT, CDR2 YYREEE (reference sequence).

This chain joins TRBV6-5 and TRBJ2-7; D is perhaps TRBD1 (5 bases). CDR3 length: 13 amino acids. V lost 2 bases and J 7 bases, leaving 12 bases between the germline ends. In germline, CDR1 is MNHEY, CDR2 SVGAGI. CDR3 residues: CASSYQGAWEQYF. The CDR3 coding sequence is TGTGCCAGCAGTTACCAAGGGGCGTGGGAGCAGTACTTC.

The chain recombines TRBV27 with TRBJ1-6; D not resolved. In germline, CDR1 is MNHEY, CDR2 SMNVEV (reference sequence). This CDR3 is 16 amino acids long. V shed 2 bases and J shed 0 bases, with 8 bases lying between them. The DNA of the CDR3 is TGTGCCAGCAGTTTAGAGATGAGCTCCTATAATTCACCCCTCCACTTT. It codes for CASSLEMSSYNSPLHF.

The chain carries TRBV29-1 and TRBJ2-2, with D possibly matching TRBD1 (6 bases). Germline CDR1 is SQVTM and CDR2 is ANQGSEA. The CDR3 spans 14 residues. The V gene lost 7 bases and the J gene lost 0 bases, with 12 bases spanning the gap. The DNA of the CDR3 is TGCAGCGCCGGTGGGGGCGCGAACACCGGGGAGCTGTTTTTT. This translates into CSAGGGANTGELFF.

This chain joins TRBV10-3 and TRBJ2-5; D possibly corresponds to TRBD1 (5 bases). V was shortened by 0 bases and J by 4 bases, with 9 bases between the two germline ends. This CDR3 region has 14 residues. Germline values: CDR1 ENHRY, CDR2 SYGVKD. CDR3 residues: CAISESGRVETQYF. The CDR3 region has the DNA TGTGCCATCAGTGAGTCGGGCAGGGTAGAGACCCAGTACTTC.

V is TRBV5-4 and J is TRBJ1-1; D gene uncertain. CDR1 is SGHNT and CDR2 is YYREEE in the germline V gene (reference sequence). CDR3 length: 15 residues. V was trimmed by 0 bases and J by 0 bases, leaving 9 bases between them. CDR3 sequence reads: CASSLGGAMNTEAFF. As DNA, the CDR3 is TGTGCCAGCAGCTTGGGGGGAGCCATGAACACTGAAGCTTTCTTT.

The CDR3 nucleotides are TGTGCCACGGGGGGGGGCACCGCGGGCGAGCAGTACTTC. This gives the protein CATGGGTAGEQYF. The chain links TRBV10-3 to TRBJ2-7; 8 bases map to TRBD2. This CDR3 region has 13 residues. With V trimmed by 10 bases and J by 6 bases, 11 bases remained unmatched. Per germline, CDR1 ENHRY and CDR2 SYGVKD.

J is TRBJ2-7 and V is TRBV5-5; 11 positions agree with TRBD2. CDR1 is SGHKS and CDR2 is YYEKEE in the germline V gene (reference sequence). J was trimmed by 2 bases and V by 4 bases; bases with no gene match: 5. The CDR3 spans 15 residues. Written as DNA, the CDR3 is TGTGCCAGCAGCCTGACTAGCGGGGCAACCTACGAGCAGTACTTC. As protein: CASSLTSGATYEQYF.

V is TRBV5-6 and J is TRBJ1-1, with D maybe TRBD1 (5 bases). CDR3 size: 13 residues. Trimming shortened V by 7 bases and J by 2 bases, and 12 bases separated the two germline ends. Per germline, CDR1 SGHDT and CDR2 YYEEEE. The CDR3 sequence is CASRYWTNTEAFF. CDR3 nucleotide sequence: TGTGCCAGCCGGTATTGGACAAACACTGAAGCTTTCTTT. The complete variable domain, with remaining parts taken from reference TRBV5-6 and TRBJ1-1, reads DAGVTQSPTHLIKTRGQQVTLRCSPKSGHDTVSWYQQALGQGPQFIFQYYEEEERQRGNFPDRFSGHQFPNYSSELNVNALLLGDSALYLCASRYWTNTEAFFGQGTRLTVV.

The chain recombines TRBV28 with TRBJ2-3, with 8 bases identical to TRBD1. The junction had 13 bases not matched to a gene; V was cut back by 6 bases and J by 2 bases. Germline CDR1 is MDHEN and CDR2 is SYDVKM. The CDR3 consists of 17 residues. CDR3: CASSPLGQGADTDTQYF. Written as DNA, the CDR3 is TGTGCCAGCAGCCCCCTCGGGCAGGGGGCTGACACAGATACGCAGTATTTT.

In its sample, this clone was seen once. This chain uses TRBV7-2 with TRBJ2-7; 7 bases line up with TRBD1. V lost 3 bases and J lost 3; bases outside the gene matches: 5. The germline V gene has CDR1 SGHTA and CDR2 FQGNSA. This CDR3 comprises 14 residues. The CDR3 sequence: CASSFDRASYEQYF. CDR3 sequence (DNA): TGTGCCAGCAGCTTTGACAGGGCGAGCTACGAGCAGTACTTC.

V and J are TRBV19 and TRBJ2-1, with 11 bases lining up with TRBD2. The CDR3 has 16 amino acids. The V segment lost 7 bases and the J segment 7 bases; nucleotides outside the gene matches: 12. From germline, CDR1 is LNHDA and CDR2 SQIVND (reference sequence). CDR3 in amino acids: CASTGASGGTLNEQFF. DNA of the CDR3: TGTGCCAGTACGGGGGCTAGCGGGGGGACCCTAAATGAGCAGTTCTTC.

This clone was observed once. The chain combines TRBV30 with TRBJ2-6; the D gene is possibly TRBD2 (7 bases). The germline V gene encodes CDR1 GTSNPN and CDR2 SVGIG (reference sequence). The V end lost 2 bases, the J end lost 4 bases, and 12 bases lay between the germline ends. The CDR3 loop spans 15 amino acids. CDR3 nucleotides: TGTGCCTGGAGTCGGGGGGCGCAGGGGGCCAACGTCCTGACTTTC. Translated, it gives CAWSRGAQGANVLTF. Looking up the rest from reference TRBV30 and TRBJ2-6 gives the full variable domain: SQTIHQWPATLVQPVGSPLSLECTVEGTSNPNLYWYRQAAGRGLQLLFYSVGIGQISSEVPQNLSASRPQDRQFILSSKKLLLSDSGFYLCAWSRGAQGANVLTFGAGSRLTVL.

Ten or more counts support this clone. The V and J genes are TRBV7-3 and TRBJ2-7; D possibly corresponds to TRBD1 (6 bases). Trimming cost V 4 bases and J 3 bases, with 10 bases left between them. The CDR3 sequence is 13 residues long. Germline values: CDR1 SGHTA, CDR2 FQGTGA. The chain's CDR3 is CASSSTGFYEQYF. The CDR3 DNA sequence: TGTGCCAGCAGCTCGACAGGCTTCTACGAGCAGTACTTC. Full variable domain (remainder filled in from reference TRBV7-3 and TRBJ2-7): GAGVSQTPSNKVTEKGKYVELRCDPISGHTALYWYRQSLGQGPEFLIYFQGTGAADDSGLPNDRFFAVRPEGSVSTLKIQRTERGDSAVYLCASSSTGFYEQYFGPGTRLTVT.

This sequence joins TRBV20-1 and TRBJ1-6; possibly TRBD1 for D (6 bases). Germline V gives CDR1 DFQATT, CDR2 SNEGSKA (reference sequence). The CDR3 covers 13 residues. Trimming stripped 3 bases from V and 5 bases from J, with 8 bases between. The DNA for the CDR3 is TGCAGTGCTAGTAAGGGGGATAATTCACCCCTCCACTTT. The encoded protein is CSASKGDNSPLHF.

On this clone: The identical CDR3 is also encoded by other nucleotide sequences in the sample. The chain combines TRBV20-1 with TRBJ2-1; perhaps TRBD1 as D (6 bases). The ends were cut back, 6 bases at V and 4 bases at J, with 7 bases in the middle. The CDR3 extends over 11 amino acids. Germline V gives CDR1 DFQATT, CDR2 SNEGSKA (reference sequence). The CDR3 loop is CSATGYNEQFF. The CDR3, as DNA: TGCAGTGCCACAGGGTACAATGAGCAGTTCTTC.

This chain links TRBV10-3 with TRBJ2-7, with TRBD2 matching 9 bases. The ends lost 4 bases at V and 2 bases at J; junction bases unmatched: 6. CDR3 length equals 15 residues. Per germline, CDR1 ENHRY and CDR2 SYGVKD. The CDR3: CAISVGSGGTYEQYF. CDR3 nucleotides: TGTGCCATCAGTGTCGGTAGCGGGGGTACCTACGAGCAGTACTTC.

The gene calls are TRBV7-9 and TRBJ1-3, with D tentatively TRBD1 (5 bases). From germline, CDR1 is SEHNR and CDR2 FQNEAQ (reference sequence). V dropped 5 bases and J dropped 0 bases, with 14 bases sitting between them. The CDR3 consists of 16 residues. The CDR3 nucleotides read TGTGCCAGCAGCCCCCCCTCAGGGCACTCTGGAAACACCATATATTTT. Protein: CASSPPSGHSGNTIYF. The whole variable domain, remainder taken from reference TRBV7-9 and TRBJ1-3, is DTGVSQNPRHKITKRGQNVTFRCDPISEHNRLYWYRQTLGQGPEFLTYFQNEAQLEKSRLLSDRFSAERPKGSFSTLEIQRTEQGDSAMYLCASSPPSGHSGNTIYFGEGSWLTVV.

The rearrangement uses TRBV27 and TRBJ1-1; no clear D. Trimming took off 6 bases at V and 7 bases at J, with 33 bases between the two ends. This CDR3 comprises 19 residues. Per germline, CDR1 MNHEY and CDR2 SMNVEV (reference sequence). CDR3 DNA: TGTGCCAGCAGCTCCCAGTTATTTTGGCCCCGGGGAGGACGGGATGAAGCTTTCTTT. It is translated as CASSSQLFWPRGGRDEAFF.